The 14 T cell receptor beta chains in this list originate from one sample, sequenced in a study of post-analysis software for immune sequencing data. General observations from the study: Five or six TRBV segments, TRBV5-6, TRBV5-1 and TRBV20-1 among them, were found more frequent in patients than controls.

Their cognate antigens are unknown. The TCR beta cDNA libraries contained unique molecular identifiers. TCRdb reanalysed the PCR reads using MiXCR and keeps one entry per CDR3 protein. The table shows more than 450,000 distinct CDR3 sequences, with about a third occurring only once. The sequenced sample consisted of blood. These receptors all come from a girl aged 2-17 years with multiple sclerosis.

This chain uses TRBV6-5 with TRBJ1-5; D is unclear. The CDR3 length is 13 residues. Germline assignment: CDR1 MNHEY and CDR2 SVGAGI. Trimming took 5 bases from V and 0 from J, leaving 5 bases between them. CDR3 in amino acids: CASSRVSNQPQHF. In nucleotides, the CDR3 is TGTGCCAGCAGTCGAGTTAGCAATCAGCCCCAGCATTTT.

The rearrangement uses TRBV7-2 and TRBJ2-5; D not certain. This CDR3 region has 13 residues. Germline CDR1 is SGHTA and CDR2 is FQGNSA. Trimming cost V 5 bases and J 1 base, with 8 bases left between them. CDR3 DNA sequence: TGTGCCAGCAGCCCTAACTTCCAAGAGACCCAGTACTTC. It is translated as CASSPNFQETQYF.

The genes are TRBV6-1 and TRBJ2-1; D might be TRBD1 or TRBD2, each matching 5 bases. Germline CDR1 MNHNS, CDR2 SASEGT. The CDR3 is 15 amino acids. The ends were cut back, 7 bases at V and 7 bases at J, with 20 bases in the middle. The CDR3 DNA follows: TGTGCCAGCATCCCGTTTTCCAGGGAGTTAAATGAGCAGTTCTTC. It codes for CASIPFSRELNEQFF.

The sample holds one count of this clonotype. The genes are TRBV7-9 and TRBJ1-1; tentatively, D is TRBD1 (6 bases). The V end lost 5 bases, the J end lost 5 bases, and 9 bases lay between the germline ends. CDR3 length: 12 residues. Germline lookup yields CDR1 SEHNR and CDR2 FQNEAQ (reference sequence). DNA of the CDR3: TGTGCCAGCAGCAATGACAGGACTGAAGCTTTCTTT. This codes for CASSNDRTEAFF. Complete variable domain (other parts from reference TRBV7-9 and TRBJ1-1): DTGVSQNPRHKITKRGQNVTFRCDPISEHNRLYWYRQTLGQGPEFLTYFQNEAQLEKSRLLSDRFSAERPKGSFSTLEIQRTEQGDSAMYLCASSNDRTEAFFGQGTRLTVV.

CDR3 sequence reads: CSATQYTGQVNEKLFF. In DNA form, the CDR3 reads TGCAGTGCTACCCAATATACGGGACAGGTTAATGAAAAACTGTTTTTT. The chain couples TRBV20-1 to TRBJ1-4, with 8 bases aligning to TRBD1. The CDR3 consists of 16 residues. Germline V gives CDR1 DFQATT, CDR2 SNEGSKA (reference sequence). V trimming: 4 bases; J trimming: 4 bases; junction bases outside the gene matches: 11.

The V call is TRBV20-1, the J call TRBJ1-1; D is perhaps TRBD1 (5 bases). The germline CDR1 and CDR2 sequences are DFQATT and SNEGSKA (reference sequence). V lost 5 bases, J lost 8 bases, and 12 bases lay in between. The CDR3 is 11 residues long. CDR3 loop: CSAPSQGEAFF. The DNA for the CDR3 is TGCAGTGCTCCAAGCCAGGGAGAAGCTTTCTTT.

This chain joins TRBV12-3 or TRBV12-4 and TRBJ2-7; 11 bases match TRBD2. The J segment lost 0 bases and the V segment lost 6 bases, leaving 4 bases of the junction unmatched. This CDR3 spans 15 amino acids. The CDR3 nucleotides read TGTGCCAGCAGCCGTACTAGCGGGGGCTCCTACGAGCAGTACTTC. Its protein product is CASSRTSGGSYEQYF.

The chain recombines TRBV20-1 with TRBJ1-3; tentative D call: TRBD1 (6 bases). Trimming shortened V by 5 bases and J by 4 bases, and 12 bases separated the two germline ends. The germline CDR1 and CDR2 sequences are DFQATT and SNEGSKA (reference sequence). The CDR3 extends over 13 amino acids. The CDR3 nucleotides read TGCAGTGCTCTACTTGACAGGGGAAACACCATATATTTT. It encodes CSALLDRGNTIYF.

V is TRBV19 and J is TRBJ2-5; D ambiguous. The CDR3 totals 11 residues. V lost 6 bases and J lost 7, with 9 bases in between. Germline V lookup: CDR1 LNHDA, CDR2 SQIVND (reference sequence). CDR3 bases: TGTGCCAGTAGCAGGACCGGGACCCAGTACTTC. It is translated as CASSRTGTQYF.

A few counts support this clonotype. The genes are TRBV24-1 and TRBJ1-2, with 7 bases matching TRBD1. Losses at the gene ends were 3 bases for V and 10 bases for J; bases not matched to a gene: 13. There are 15 residues in the CDR3. Germline lookup yields CDR1 KGHDR and CDR2 SFDVKD. CDR3 coding DNA: TGTGCCACCAGTGATCAACCCTCCGGGACAGAGATCTACACCTTC. This encodes CATSDQPSGTEIYTF.

This clonotype was detected only a few times. This rearrangement joins TRBV9 to TRBJ2-1; D may be TRBD1 (6 bases). This CDR3 is 15 amino acids long. Germline V gene sequence: CDR1 SGDLS, CDR2 YYNGEE. V was pared by 0 bases and J by 8 bases, with 15 bases between. CDR3 sequence reads: CASSVAGQGFDEQFF. DNA for the CDR3: TGTGCCAGCAGCGTAGCGGGACAAGGTTTCGATGAGCAGTTCTTC.

CDR3 loop: CSAYRGTIEAFF. In DNA form, the CDR3 reads TGCAGTGCTTACCGCGGGACAATTGAAGCTTTCTTT. The chain links TRBV20-1 to TRBJ1-1; TRBD1 might be the D (6 bases). Trimming left V 5 bases short and J 7 bases short, with 14 bases between. The CDR3 runs 12 residues. CDR1 DFQATT and CDR2 SNEGSKA come from the germline V gene (reference sequence).

This clonotype was seen once. The V and J genes are TRBV10-3 and TRBJ2-2, with D possibly TRBD1 on 6 matching bases. CDR1 and CDR2 (germline): ENHRY, SYGVKD. Trimming took off 1 base at V and 6 bases at J, with 12 bases between the two ends. This CDR3 comprises 15 residues. CDR3 coding DNA: TGTGCCATCAGTGAGTACGACAGGACCGCCGGGGAGCTGTTTTTT. Residues: CAISEYDRTAGELFF.

This clonotype was found a few times. The chain is built from TRBV7-9 and TRBJ2-7; 7 nucleotides align to TRBD2. CDR1 SEHNR and CDR2 FQNEAQ come from the germline V gene (reference sequence). This CDR3 spans 14 amino acids. With 8 bases clipped from V and 2 bases from J, the junction kept 9 bases outside the gene matches. The CDR3 region is CASAGVAETYEQYF. DNA of the CDR3: TGTGCCAGCGCGGGGGTAGCCGAGACCTACGAGCAGTACTTC.